These 14 T cell receptor beta chains were sequenced from one sample in a study of blood T cell repertoires in COVID-19 (dated by TCRdb to about 2020). The library came from the immunoSEQ multiplex PCR assay. TCRdb holds this immuneACCESS table with in-frame rearrangements only. Some clones are missing; in checked studies, unresolved V genes explain under half, and the rest has no known cause. This sample has around 80,000 clones in its table, and around 88% of those were observed once. Around 4.8% of the sample lies in the top ten. The sequenced sample was peripheral blood. These receptors all come from a woman at least 80 years old with acute or convalescent COVID-19.

The DNA for the CDR3 is TGCGCCAGCAGGAGTCCGAACACTGAAGCTTTCTTT. Translated: CASRSPNTEAFF. The chain employs TRBV5-1 and TRBJ1-1; no definite D call. This CDR3 comprises 12 residues. Germline-derived CDR1 and CDR2 are SGHRS and YFSETQ. Deletions cut 5 bases from V and 1 base from J, with 6 bases between.

The chain is built from TRBV7-3 and TRBJ2-5; the D gene is possibly TRBD2 (5 bases). The germline CDR1 and CDR2 sequences are SGHTA and FQGTGA. The CDR3 runs 13 residues. Trimming pared 5 bases from V and 1 base from J, leaving 8 bases between. Here the CDR3 DNA reads TGTGCCAGCAGCGGGAGTTCCCAAGAGACCCAGTACTTC. The encoded protein is CASSGSSQETQYF.

The J gene is TRBJ2-1, the V gene TRBV19; tentative D call: TRBD1 (5 bases). This CDR3 contains 15 residues. CDR1 LNHDA and CDR2 SQIVND come from the germline V gene (reference sequence). Trimming cost V 3 bases and J 8 bases, with 17 bases left between them. CDR3 amino acids: CASSMGQGDRDEQFF. CDR3 DNA sequence: TGTGCCAGTAGTATGGGGCAGGGCGATCGGGATGAGCAGTTCTTC.

The rearrangement uses TRBV6-6 and TRBJ1-1; tentatively, D is TRBD1 (5 bases). The length of the CDR3 is 13 residues. The V gene lost 9 bases and the J gene lost 3 bases, with 14 bases spanning the gap. Germline loops: CDR1 MNHNY, CDR2 SVGAGI (reference sequence). The CDR3 sequence is CASGARGDTEAFF. CDR3 bases: TGTGCCAGTGGGGCCCGTGGTGACACTGAAGCTTTCTTT.

The V gene is TRBV19, the J gene TRBJ2-7; D gene ambiguous. V gave up 0 bases and J gave up 6 bases, with 12 bases separating them. The CDR3 consists of 14 residues. Germline V gene sequence: CDR1 LNHDA, CDR2 SQIVND (reference sequence). CDR3 coding DNA: TGTGCCAGTAGTATAGATCGTAGTAGCTCCGAGCAGTACTTC. Translated, it gives CASSIDRSSSEQYF.

The chain couples TRBV10-3 to TRBJ2-1; maybe TRBD1 (5 bases). CDR1 and CDR2 (germline): ENHRY, SYGVKD. The length of the CDR3 is 12 residues. Trimming left V 6 bases short and J 10 bases short, with 13 bases between. In DNA form, the CDR3 reads TGTGCCATCAGGCAGGGAAAAGGGGAGCAGTTCTTC. The encoded protein is CAIRQGKGEQFF.

This chain uses TRBV28 with TRBJ2-1; 8 bases agree with TRBD1. The CDR3 has 14 residues. The germline V gene has CDR1 MDHEN and CDR2 SYDVKM. Trimming took 6 bases from V and 7 from J; bases not matched to a gene: 8. The CDR3 region is CASRTGQGKNEQFF. CDR3 in DNA: TGTGCCAGCAGGACCGGACAGGGTAAAAATGAGCAGTTCTTC.

This chain connects TRBV28 to TRBJ1-2; D may be TRBD1 (6 bases). Germline assignment: CDR1 MDHEN and CDR2 SYDVKM. This CDR3 contains 13 residues. The ends were cut back, 5 bases at V and 8 bases at J, with 15 bases in the middle. CDR3 nucleotides: TGTGCCAGCAGTGTGGGGAACAGGGACGGCTACACCTTC. It is translated as CASSVGNRDGYTF.

V is TRBV4-3 and J is TRBJ1-6, with 11 positions matching TRBD1. CDR3 length: 20 amino acids. V shed 0 bases and J 0 bases; nucleotides not matched to a gene: 7. The germline CDR1 and CDR2 sequences are LGHNA and YSLEER. CDR3 residues: CASSQDTWTGGSSYNSPLHF. The CDR3 DNA is TGCGCCAGCAGCCAAGATACGTGGACAGGGGGCAGCTCCTATAATTCACCCCTCCACTTT.

This rearrangement joins TRBV18 to TRBJ1-2; possibly TRBD1 for D (5 bases). Germline CDR1 KGHSH, CDR2 LQKENI. This CDR3 is 12 amino acids long. Trimming shortened V by 4 bases and J by 12 bases, and 15 bases separated the two germline ends. The CDR3 is CASSLGGGSDTF. The CDR3, as DNA: TGTGCCAGCTCACTCGGGGGAGGATCCGACACCTTC.

This clone was detected only once. The chain combines TRBV18 with TRBJ1-1; D remains ambiguous. V shed 3 bases and J shed 3 bases, with 8 bases lying between them. Germline V gene data show CDR1 as KGHSH and CDR2 as LQKENI. The CDR3 totals 13 residues. Here the CDR3 reads CASSPREYTEAFF. Here the CDR3 DNA reads TGTGCCAGCTCACCGAGAGAGTACACTGAAGCTTTCTTT.

This chain uses TRBV7-9 with TRBJ2-3; no clear D. This CDR3 spans 15 amino acids. CDR1 and CDR2 (germline): SEHNR, FQNEAQ (reference sequence). Trimming took 0 bases from V and 4 from J, leaving 11 bases between them. The CDR3 sequence is CASSLASLSADTQYF. The CDR3 nucleotides are TGTGCCAGCAGCTTAGCTTCTCTCTCGGCAGATACGCAGTATTTT. Filled out from reference TRBV7-9 and TRBJ2-3, the complete variable domain reads DTGVSQNPRHKITKRGQNVTFRCDPISEHNRLYWYRQTLGQGPEFLTYFQNEAQLEKSRLLSDRFSAERPKGSFSTLEIQRTEQGDSAMYLCASSLASLSADTQYFGPGTRLTVL.

The CDR3 DNA is TGCGCCAGCAGCCACCTTTCAAACAGCCAGGAGCAGTACTTC. Amino acids: CASSHLSNSQEQYF. The V call is TRBV5-1, the J call TRBJ2-7; the D is unclear. The CDR3 is 14 amino acids. Germline loops: CDR1 SGHRS, CDR2 YFSETQ. V was shortened by 4 bases and J by 7 bases, with 18 bases between the two germline ends. Drawing the rest from reference TRBV5-1 and TRBJ2-7, the complete variable domain is KAGVTQTPRYLIKTRGQQVTLSCSPISGHRSVSWYQQTPGQGLQFLFEYFSETQRNKGNFPGRFSGRQFSNSRSEMNVSTLELGDSALYLCASSHLSNSQEQYFGPGTRLTVT.

This rearrangement joins TRBV5-1 to TRBJ1-4, with TRBD1 identical over 9 bases. CDR1 and CDR2 from the germline V gene are SGHRS and YFSETQ. This CDR3 is built from 14 residues. V lost 4 bases to trimming and J lost 5 bases; unmatched junction nucleotides: 3. The CDR3 sequence is CASSDRGINEKLFF. The CDR3 region has the DNA TGCGCCAGCAGCGACAGGGGGATAAATGAAAAACTGTTTTTT.